These 20 T cell receptor beta chains were all obtained from the same sample, sequenced in a study of blood T cells in healthy people across ages. Sample-barcoded 5' priming and a J-beta primer mix drove a second PCR of roughly 6 to 12 cycles. TCRdb ran MiXCR on the 5' RACE reads and lists one entry per CDR3 protein. The data show roughly 1.6 million distinct CDR3 sequences, about 35% seen once. What was sequenced was blood. The receptors were sampled from a woman aged 25 to 45 in good health.

The chain uses TRBV20-1 and TRBJ1-5, with no clear D. This CDR3 has 15 residues. Germline V gives CDR1 DFQATT, CDR2 SNEGSKA (reference sequence). The V and J ends lost 4 bases and 0 bases respectively, with 13 bases between them. CDR3 coding DNA: TGCAGTGCTACCCCGAACTCCTATAGCAATCAGCCCCAGCATTTT. The encoded protein is CSATPNSYSNQPQHF.

In this sample, this clonotype turned up a few times. This chain connects TRBV4-1 to TRBJ2-7, with 8 bases identical to TRBD1. J was trimmed by 4 bases and V by 2 bases; bases with no gene match: 10. The CDR3 is made up of 16 amino acids. Germline CDR1 reads MGHRA; CDR2 reads YSYEKL. The CDR3 here is CASSQMAGTGTYEQYF. The CDR3 DNA sequence: TGCGCCAGCAGCCAAATGGCCGGGACAGGAACGTACGAGCAGTACTTC.

The chain joins TRBV7-2 to TRBJ2-1, with TRBD2 matching 9 bases. TRBJ2-7 explains the end of the DNA better; the J call may be wrong. The CDR3 loop spans 15 amino acids. Germline CDR1 and CDR2: SGHTA and FQGNSA. This chain's CDR3 is CASSSGLASYNEQYF. The CDR3 DNA reads as TGTGCCAGCAGCTCGGGACTAGCCTCCTACAATGAGCAGTACTTC.

This chain connects TRBV12-3 or TRBV12-4 to TRBJ2-3; D unresolved. V was clipped by 5 bases and J by 10 bases, with 13 bases between them. The CDR3 has 12 amino acids. The CDR3 here is CASSPGEDAQYF. The CDR3, as DNA: TGTGCCAGCAGTCCCGGAGAGGATGCGCAGTATTTT.

The table lists this clonotype with a few counts. This chain connects TRBV3-1 to TRBJ2-5, with TRBD1 matching 7 bases. CDR1 is LGHDT and CDR2 is YNNKEL in the germline V gene (reference sequence). V lost 6 bases and J lost 0; bases outside the gene matches: 4. The CDR3 runs to 14 residues. The CDR3 nucleotides read TGTGCCAGCAGGGGGGACAGCTACCAAGAGACCCAGTACTTC. Residues: CASRGDSYQETQYF.

This clonotype was counted only a few times. The chain has TRBV30 and TRBJ2-1; 9 bases map to TRBD2. Germline V gives CDR1 GTSNPN, CDR2 SVGIG (reference sequence). The CDR3 spans 13 residues. J lost 9 bases, V lost 4 bases, and 7 bases had no gene match. The CDR3 loop is CAWTAGGPSEQFF. The CDR3 DNA follows: TGTGCCTGGACGGCGGGAGGGCCTAGTGAGCAGTTCTTC.

This clonotype was seen a handful of times. This clone may be a read error of a much larger clone one base away. V gene TRBV20-1 combines with J gene TRBJ2-7; 7 bases are shared with TRBD2. V lost 0 bases and J lost 5; bases outside the gene matches: 13. The CDR3 is made up of 16 amino acids. In germline, CDR1 is DFQATT, CDR2 SNEGSKA (reference sequence). The CDR3 spells CSARDIGRPIAHEQYF. DNA of the CDR3: TGCAGTGCTAGAGATATCGGGAGGCCGATCGCCCACGAGCAGTACTTC.

The chain links TRBV7-2 to TRBJ2-1; D possibly corresponds to TRBD2 (7 bases). CDR3 length: 16 residues. The germline V gene has CDR1 SGHTA and CDR2 FQGNSA. The V gene lost 2 bases and the J gene lost 7 bases, with 18 bases spanning the gap. The CDR3 spells CASSLRGASGQNEQFF. CDR3 nucleotides: TGTGCCAGCAGCTTAAGGGGGGCTAGCGGACAGAATGAGCAGTTCTTC.

There are a few counts of this clonotype. This chain joins TRBV6-1 and TRBJ2-7; a weak D match, TRBD1 (5 bases). This CDR3 has 13 residues. Germline V gene sequence: CDR1 MNHNS, CDR2 SASEGT. Trimming stripped 8 bases from V and 4 bases from J, with 15 bases between. The chain's CDR3 is CASGRVPQYEQYF. In nucleotides, the CDR3 is TGTGCCAGCGGCAGGGTTCCCCAGTACGAGCAGTACTTC.

The rearrangement uses TRBV20-1 and TRBJ1-5; TRBD1 matches 9 bases. The V gene's germline CDR1 is DFQATT and CDR2 SNEGSKA (reference sequence). V trimming: 7 bases; J trimming: 3 bases; junction bases outside the gene matches: 13. This CDR3 contains 16 residues. CDR3 sequence: CSGKTGGFGNNQPQHF. The CDR3 region has the DNA TGCAGTGGAAAGACAGGGGGGTTTGGAAACAATCAGCCCCAGCATTTT.

The chain uses TRBV5-4 and TRBJ2-6, with 12 bases identical to TRBD2. The ends lost 4 bases at V and 2 bases at J; junction bases unmatched: 7. This CDR3 is built from 18 residues. The germline gives CDR1 SGHNT, CDR2 YYREEE (reference sequence). The CDR3 nucleotides are TGTGCCAGCAGCGTTCTAGCGGGAGGGCCAACTGGGGCCAACGTCCTGACTTTC. Encoded protein: CASSVLAGGPTGANVLTF.

This clonotype was found a few times. The chain has TRBV4-1 and TRBJ2-7; D perhaps matches TRBD2 (6 bases). Germline-derived CDR1 and CDR2 are MGHRA and YSYEKL. The CDR3 contains 15 residues. Trimming removed 3 bases from V and 1 base from J, with 13 bases in between. The CDR3 loop is CASSQVARGSYEQYF. The CDR3 DNA is TGCGCCAGCAGCCAGGTCGCCCGGGGGTCCTACGAGCAGTACTTC.

V gene TRBV9 combines with J gene TRBJ2-3; TRBD2 agrees at 7 bases. The CDR3 runs 14 residues. Germline V lookup: CDR1 SGDLS, CDR2 YYNGEE. After removal of 4 bases from V and 4 bases from J, the junction contained 6 bases not matched to a gene. Written as DNA, the CDR3 is TGTGCCAGCAGCCCTCGCAGCGGGGCAGATACGCAGTATTTT. Amino acids: CASSPRSGADTQYF.

The J gene is TRBJ2-1, the V gene TRBV11-3; D ambiguous. The CDR3 is 13 amino acids. Germline CDR1 is SGHNT and CDR2 is YENEEA. V was cut by 0 bases and J by 10 bases, with 10 bases left in between. CDR3 DNA sequence: TGTGCCAGCAGCTTAGACTACTCAGGAGAGCAGTTCTTC. This encodes CASSLDYSGEQFF.

This clonotype is a singleton in its sample. One end of the junction does not line up with germline, which may come from a read error. V usage is TRBV5-1 and J usage is TRBJ2-5; D may be TRBD1 or TRBD2 (6 bases each). The CDR3 runs to 14 residues. Germline CDR1 SGHRS, CDR2 YFSETQ. As DNA, the CDR3 is TGCGCCAGCAGCAGGGGGGTTTCCCAAGGGACCCAGTACTTC. As protein: CASSRGVSQGTQYF.

V usage is TRBV7-6 and J usage is TRBJ2-4; D gene unclear. The germline CDR1 and CDR2 sequences are SGHVS and FNYEAQ. Trimming shortened V by 1 base and J by 1 base, and 14 bases separated the two germline ends. The CDR3 sequence is 17 residues long. This CDR3 reads CASSLGSTQTAKNIQYF. CDR3 in DNA: TGTGCCAGCAGCTTAGGGTCTACCCAAACCGCCAAAAACATTCAGTACTTC.

This chain uses TRBV13 with TRBJ2-1; TRBD1 matches at 7 bases. Germline-derived CDR1 and CDR2 are PRHDT and FYEKMQ (reference sequence). CDR3 size: 13 residues. J gave up 6 bases and V 5 bases, and 4 bases lay outside the gene matches. CDR3 nucleotides: TGTGCCAGCAGCCGACAGGGAACCAATGAGCAGTTCTTC. It codes for CASSRQGTNEQFF.

The rearrangement links TRBV28 to TRBJ2-3, with D hard to call. The V gene lost 7 bases and the J gene lost 3 bases, with 17 bases spanning the gap. This CDR3 is 15 amino acids long. Germline V gene sequence: CDR1 MDHEN, CDR2 SYDVKM. CDR3 residues: CASMGPAVGTDTQYF. In DNA form, the CDR3 reads TGTGCCAGCATGGGTCCGGCCGTAGGGACAGATACGCAGTATTTT.

This clonotype has just a few counts. The chain has TRBV7-9 and TRBJ2-1; D might be TRBD2 (5 bases). Germline lookup yields CDR1 SEHNR and CDR2 FQNEAQ (reference sequence). V was shortened by 2 bases and J by 0 bases, with 14 bases between the two germline ends. The CDR3 is made up of 17 amino acids. CDR3 nucleotides: TGTGCCAGCAGCTTACCTCGAGGGAGAAGCTCCTACAATGAGCAGTTCTTC. It yields the protein CASSLPRGRSSYNEQFF.

The chain couples TRBV7-9 to TRBJ1-2, with 8 bases lining up with TRBD1. Germline V gene lookup returns CDR1 SEHNR and CDR2 FQNEAQ (reference sequence). V trimming: 1 base; J trimming: 7 bases; junction bases outside the gene matches: 2. This CDR3 is built from 13 residues. CDR3 nucleotides: TGTGCCAGCAGCTTAGTCAGGGGGCGTGGCTACACCTTC. Translating gives CASSLVRGRGYTF.